This T cell receptor beta chain was sequenced during a study of T cells after yellow fever vaccination. The TCR cDNA carried a universal primer site and UMIs from 5'RACE template switching. MiXCR, run by TCRdb on the 5' RACE reads, gives a single entry per CDR3 protein. The sample includes over 300,000 distinct CDR3 sequences, around 3.9% of them seen just once. The V gene's germline CDR1 is SGHDT and CDR2 YYEEEE. V dropped 1 base and J dropped 2 bases, with 10 bases sitting between them. The CDR3 has 16 residues. The clonotype comes from a man aged 18 to 35 who received the YFV17D yellow fever vaccine. J is TRBJ2-6 and V is TRBV5-6, with D possibly matching TRBD1 (5 bases). The sequencing here drew on PBMCs, taken on the day of the yellow fever booster vaccination. Here the CDR3 reads CASSLFPGTGANVLTF. CDR3 DNA: TGTGCCAGCAGCTTGTTTCCAGGGACTGGGGCCAACGTCCTGACTTTC.